These T cell receptor beta chains were read from a single sample in a study of identical twins. TCRdb ran MiXCR on the 5' RACE reads and lists one entry per CDR3 protein. The table includes roughly 700,000 distinct CDR3 sequences, over 8.5% detected once. A further study also used this sample, focusing on yellow fever vaccine responses in identical twins.

The sequenced material came from PBMCs. These receptors were collected from a woman younger than 30 in good health. Both conserved end residues are part of each CDR3. The D gene is left open where the match is weak. Rows give clone size only sometimes, using once, few, many, or a class for an expanded clone.

clone_size	d_call	j_call	v_call	cdr3_aa	cdr3_nt
.	TRBD1	TRBJ2-7	TRBV20-1	CSARDPGQLTPYEQYF	TGCAGTGCTAGAGACCCGGGACAGTTGACCCCCTACGAGCAGTACTTC
.	.	TRBJ2-2	TRBV4-3	CASSHDTGTPNTGELFF	TGCGCCAGCAGCCATGATACCGGGACTCCAAACACCGGGGAGCTGTTTTTT
.	.	TRBJ2-3	TRBV29-1	CSVSGSADTQYF	TGCAGCGTCAGTGGTAGCGCCGATACGCAGTATTTT
many	TRBD1	TRBJ2-1	TRBV3-1	CASSQDGDRYYNEQFF	TGTGCCAGCAGCCAAGATGGGGACAGATACTACAATGAGCAGTTCTTC
.	.	TRBJ2-7	TRBV4-1	CASSQLYGDEQYF	TGCGCCAGCAGCCAACTCTACGGGGACGAGCAGTACTTC
few	TRBD2	TRBJ2-3	TRBV15	CATSRDSLAGGTDTQYF	TGTGCCACCAGCAGAGATTCATTAGCGGGGGGCACAGATACGCAGTATTTT
few	.	TRBJ2-2	TRBV28	CASSFRAAGELFF	TGTGCCAGCAGTTTCCGGGCCGCCGGGGAGCTGTTTTTT
.	.	TRBJ2-7	TRBV20-1	CSAREFRQYEQYF	TGCAGTGCTAGAGAGTTCCGGCAATACGAGCAGTACTTC
.	TRBD1	TRBJ2-2	TRBV6-1	CASRGTGKGEELFF	TGTGCCAGCAGGGGGACAGGGAAGGGAGAGGAGCTGTTTTTT
few	TRBD1	TRBJ2-7	TRBV27	CASRRQGATSSYEQYF	TGTGCCAGCAGACGACAGGGGGCGACGAGCTCCTACGAGCAGTACTTC
.	TRBD1	TRBJ2-1	TRBV20-1	CSAWTGGSDEQFF	TGCAGTGCATGGACAGGGGGCAGCGATGAGCAGTTCTTC
.	TRBD2	TRBJ2-1	TRBV20-1	CSARALGGGANEQFF	TGCAGTGCTAGAGCCCTCGGCGGGGGGGCGAATGAGCAGTTCTTC
many	TRBD1	TRBJ1-1	TRBV12-3/TRBV12-4	CASSTGGTEAFF	TGTGCCAGCAGTACAGGGGGCACTGAAGCTTTCTTT
.	TRBD1	TRBJ2-7	TRBV5-1	CASSLGQGRAEQYF	TGCGCCAGCAGCTTGGGACAGGGAAGGGCCGAGCAGTACTTC
many	.	TRBJ2-3	TRBV20-1	CSARDRADTQYF	TGCAGTGCTAGAGATCGGGCAGATACGCAGTATTTT
many	TRBD2	TRBJ2-2	TRBV12-3/TRBV12-4	CASSLLAGAGGELFF	TGTGCCAGCAGTTTACTAGCGGGAGCGGGCGGGGAGCTGTTTTTT
many	.	TRBJ2-7	TRBV7-6	CASSPYGGTKAYEQYF	TGTGCCAGCAGCCCATATGGCGGGACCAAAGCCTACGAGCAGTACTTC
few	.	TRBJ2-5	TRBV12-3/TRBV12-4	CASRETRQETQYF	TGTGCCAGCAGGGAAACGAGACAAGAGACCCAGTACTTC
few	.	TRBJ2-7	TRBV7-2	CASSRESGYEQYF	TGTGCCAGCAGCCGGGAGAGCGGCTACGAGCAGTACTTC
few	.	TRBJ1-3	TRBV20-1	CSARDSRTEGGNTIYF	TGCAGTGCTAGAGATTCGCGAACTGAAGGAGGAAACACCATATATTTT
few	.	TRBJ1-2	TRBV11-2	CASSPDNNYGYTF	TGTGCCAGCAGTCCAGACAATAACTATGGCTACACCTTC
.	.	TRBJ1-2	TRBV6-5	CASSYTAGSYGYTF	TGTGCCAGCAGTTACACCGCAGGGTCCTATGGCTACACCTTC
many	TRBD1	TRBJ2-1	TRBV10-3	CAIRPGQGMDEQFF	TGTGCCATCAGACCTGGACAGGGAATGGATGAGCAGTTCTTC
few	TRBD1	TRBJ2-7	TRBV12-3/TRBV12-4	CASSSTQGAQFYF	TGTGCCAGCAGTTCTACACAGGGGGCCCAGTTCTACTTC
.	.	TRBJ1-2	TRBV7-2	CASSPRGGYTF	TGTGCCAGCAGCCCGCGTGGTGGCTACACCTTC
.	.	TRBJ2-1	TRBV4-3	CASSPLGAAPGQIF	TGCGCCAGCAGCCCCCTGGGAGCCGCTCCCGGGCAAATCTTC
few	.	TRBJ2-4	TRBV7-9	CASSLGPGGAKNIQYF	TGTGCCAGCAGCTTAGGTCCAGGTGGGGCCAAAAACATTCAGTACTTC
few	TRBD2	TRBJ2-5	TRBV28	CASSRRLAGATQETQYF	TGTGCCAGCAGTCGCCGACTAGCGGGGGCCACCCAAGAGACCCAGTACTTC
.	TRBD2	TRBJ2-1	TRBV29-1	CSVAGTSGRAIAYNEQFF	TGCAGCGTGGCGGGAACTAGCGGGAGGGCCATAGCCTACAATGAGCAGTTCTTC
.	TRBD1	TRBJ1-1	TRBV7-9	CASSPGGARTEAFF	TGTGCCAGCAGCCCAGGGGGAGCGCGCACTGAAGCTTTCTTT
few	TRBD2	TRBJ2-1	TRBV29-1	CSVEGTSGRASYNEQFF	TGCAGCGTTGAGGGGACTAGCGGGAGGGCCTCCTACAATGAGCAGTTCTTC
many	TRBD1	TRBJ2-1	TRBV7-2	CASSPPGQGYEQFF	TGTGCCAGCAGCCCTCCGGGACAGGGTTATGAGCAGTTCTTC
.	.	TRBJ2-7	TRBV6-5	CASSYLRGVGEQYF	TGTGCCAGCAGTTACCTTCGGGGTGTGGGCGAGCAGTACTTC
.	.	TRBJ1-6	TRBV20-1	CSASTAAGLLLHF	TGCAGTGCGTCTACTGCGGCCGGACTGCTCCTCCACTTT
few	.	TRBJ1-1	TRBV29-1	CSSALGAEAFF	TGCAGCTCCGCCTTGGGGGCTGAAGCTTTCTTT
.	.	TRBJ2-1	TRBV19	CASSTPGDGSYNEQFF	TGTGCCAGTAGTACACCAGGGGACGGTTCCTACAATGAGCAGTTCTTC
.	TRBD1	TRBJ2-5	TRBV12-3/TRBV12-4	CASRWTGKGQETQYF	TGTGCCAGCAGGTGGACAGGCAAAGGCCAAGAGACCCAGTACTTC
few	TRBD2	TRBJ2-1	TRBV7-3	CASSQGGTRHNEQFF	TGTGCCAGCAGCCAAGGAGGGACTAGACACAATGAGCAGTTCTTC
few	.	TRBJ2-2	TRBV6-1	CASTITGTTGELFF	TGTGCCAGCACGATCACAGGGACCACCGGGGAGCTGTTTTTT
few	.	TRBJ1-4	TRBV9	CASSRTGGTNEKLFF	TGTGCCAGCAGCCGCACTGGGGGAACTAATGAAAAACTGTTTTTT
.	TRBD1	TRBJ2-6	TRBV9	CASSPRTGLPSGANVLTF	TGTGCCAGCAGCCCCCGGACAGGGCTACCTTCTGGGGCCAACGTCCTGACTTTC
.	.	TRBJ2-5	TRBV28	CASSHMDKQETQYF	TGTGCCAGCAGTCACATGGACAAGCAAGAGACCCAGTACTTC
few	.	TRBJ2-7	TRBV7-8	CASRKGLNYEQYF	TGTGCCAGCAGGAAGGGACTGAATTACGAGCAGTACTTC
few	.	TRBJ1-6	TRBV5-1	CASSLETSNSPLHF	TGCGCCAGCAGCTTGGAGACATCCAATTCACCCCTCCACTTT
many	.	TRBJ2-7	TRBV5-1	CASSFGGVGSRYEQYF	TGCGCCAGCAGCTTTGGCGGAGTTGGAAGCCGCTACGAGCAGTACTTC